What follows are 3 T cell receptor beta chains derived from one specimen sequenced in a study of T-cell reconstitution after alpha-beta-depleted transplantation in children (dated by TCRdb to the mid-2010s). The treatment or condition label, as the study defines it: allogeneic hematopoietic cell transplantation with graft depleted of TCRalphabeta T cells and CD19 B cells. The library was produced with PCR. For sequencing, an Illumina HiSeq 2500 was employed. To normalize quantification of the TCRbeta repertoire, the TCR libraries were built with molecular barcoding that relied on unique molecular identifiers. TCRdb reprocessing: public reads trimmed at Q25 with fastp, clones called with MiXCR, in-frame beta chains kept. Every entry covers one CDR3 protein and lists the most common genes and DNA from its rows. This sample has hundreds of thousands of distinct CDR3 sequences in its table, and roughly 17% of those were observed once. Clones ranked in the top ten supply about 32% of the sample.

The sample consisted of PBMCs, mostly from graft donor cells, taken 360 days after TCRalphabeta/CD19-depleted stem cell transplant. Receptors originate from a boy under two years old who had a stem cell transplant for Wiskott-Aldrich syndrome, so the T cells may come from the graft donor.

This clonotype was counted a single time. The CDR3: CASSSGLWGNIQYF. The CDR3 region has the DNA TGTGCCAGCTCATCCGGGTTGTGGGGCAACATTCAGTACTTC. J is TRBJ2-4 and V is TRBV18, with TRBD1 as a possible D gene (5 bases). CDR1 KGHSH and CDR2 LQKENI come from the germline V gene. V lost 5 bases, J lost 7 bases, and 15 bases lay in between. The CDR3 has 14 amino acids.

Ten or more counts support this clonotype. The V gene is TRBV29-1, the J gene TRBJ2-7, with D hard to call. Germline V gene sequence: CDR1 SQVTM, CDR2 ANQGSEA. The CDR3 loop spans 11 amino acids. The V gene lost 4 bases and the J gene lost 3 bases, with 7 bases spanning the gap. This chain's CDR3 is CSVVGNYEQYF. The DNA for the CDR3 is TGCAGCGTTGTGGGGAACTACGAGCAGTACTTC.

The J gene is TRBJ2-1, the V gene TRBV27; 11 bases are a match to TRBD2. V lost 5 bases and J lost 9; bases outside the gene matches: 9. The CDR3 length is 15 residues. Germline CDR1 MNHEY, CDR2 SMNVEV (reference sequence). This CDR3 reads CASSRTSGSGLEQFF. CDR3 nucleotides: TGTGCCAGCAGTAGAACTAGCGGGAGTGGACTTGAGCAGTTCTTC.